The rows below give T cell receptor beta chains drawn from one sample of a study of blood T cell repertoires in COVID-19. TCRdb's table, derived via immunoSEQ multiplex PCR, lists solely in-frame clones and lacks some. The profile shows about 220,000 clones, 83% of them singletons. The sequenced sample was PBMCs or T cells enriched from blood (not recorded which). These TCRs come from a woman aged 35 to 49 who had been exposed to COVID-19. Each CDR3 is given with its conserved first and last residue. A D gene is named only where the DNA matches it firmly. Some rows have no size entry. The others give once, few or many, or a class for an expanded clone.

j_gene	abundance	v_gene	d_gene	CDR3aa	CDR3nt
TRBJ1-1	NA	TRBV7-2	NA	CASSPNSLTEAFF	TGTGCCAGCAGCCCTAACTCTCTCACTGAAGCTTTCTTT
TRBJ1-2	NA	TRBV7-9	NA	CASSPWNTGDYGYTF	TGTGCCAGCAGCCCATGGAATACGGGGGACTATGGCTACACCTTC
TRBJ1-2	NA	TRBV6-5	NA	CASNVDTLRGYTF	TGTGCCAGCAACGTGGACACTCTCCGGGGCTACACCTTC
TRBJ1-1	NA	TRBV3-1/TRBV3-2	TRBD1	CASSQDSDRANTEAFF	TGTGCCAGCAGCCAAGACTCGGACAGGGCAAACACTGAAGCTTTCTTT
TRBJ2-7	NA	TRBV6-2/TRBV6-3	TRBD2	CASSYPGLEGEQYF	TGTGCCAGCAGTTACCCGGGACTAGAAGGCGAGCAGTACTTC
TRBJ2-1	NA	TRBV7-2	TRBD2	CASRSQRGARLDEQFF	TGTGCCAGCCGAAGCCAGCGGGGGGCCAGGTTGGATGAGCAGTTCTTC
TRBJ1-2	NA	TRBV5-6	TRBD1	CASLGQVGYGYTF	TGTGCCAGCCTAGGACAGGTCGGCTATGGCTACACCTTC
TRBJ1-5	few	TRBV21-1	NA	CASSKGSRGPYSNQPQHF	TGTGCCAGCAGCAAAGGGAGCAGGGGACCGTATAGCAATCAGCCCCAGCATTTT
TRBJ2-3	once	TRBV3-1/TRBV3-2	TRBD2	CASSGTSGGVTTDTQYF	TGTGCCAGCAGTGGGACTAGCGGGGGGGTGACGACAGATACGCAGTATTTT
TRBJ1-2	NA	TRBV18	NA	CASSPSGSPGGYTF	TGTGCCAGCTCACCCTCAGGCAGCCCGGGAGGCTACACCTTC
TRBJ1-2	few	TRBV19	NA	CASSIGPFGYTF	TGTGCCAGTAGTATAGGGCCCTTTGGCTACACCTTC
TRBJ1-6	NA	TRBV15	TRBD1	CATSRQRTGNYSPLHF	TGTGCCACCAGCAGACAGAGGACAGGAAATTATTCACCCCTCCACTTT
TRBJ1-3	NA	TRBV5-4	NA	CASSLGGATGNTIYF	TGTGCCAGCAGCTTGGGCGGTGCAACTGGAAACACCATATATTTT
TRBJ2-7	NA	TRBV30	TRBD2	CAWSSLAGEYF	TGTGCCTGGAGTTCCCTAGCGGGGGAGTACTTC
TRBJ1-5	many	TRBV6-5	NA	CASSLSRGRQPQHF	TGTGCCAGCAGCCTCAGCAGGGGCAGACAGCCCCAGCATTTT